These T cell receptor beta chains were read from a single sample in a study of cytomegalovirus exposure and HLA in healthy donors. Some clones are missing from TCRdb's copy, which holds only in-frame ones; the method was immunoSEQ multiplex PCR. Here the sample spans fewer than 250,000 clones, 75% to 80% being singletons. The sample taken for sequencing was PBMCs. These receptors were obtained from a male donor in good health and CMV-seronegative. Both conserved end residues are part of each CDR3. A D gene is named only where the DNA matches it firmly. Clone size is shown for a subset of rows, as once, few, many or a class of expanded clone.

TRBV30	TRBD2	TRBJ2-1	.	CAWISSGGGSNEQFF	TGTGCCTGGATCAGTAGCGGGGGAGGCTCGAATGAGCAGTTCTTC
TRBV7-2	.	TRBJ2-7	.	CASSPREGGWAYEQYF	TGTGCCAGCAGCCCGAGAGAGGGCGGCTGGGCCTACGAGCAGTACTTC
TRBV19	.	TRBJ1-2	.	CAAAAANYGYTF	TGTGCCGCCGCGGCCGCTAACTATGGCTACACCTTC
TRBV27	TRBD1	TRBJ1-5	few	CASRETGMDIISNQPQHF	TGTGCCAGCAGGGAGACAGGGATGGATATTATAAGCAATCAGCCCCAGCATTTT
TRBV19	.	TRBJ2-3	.	CASSIGEAADTQYF	TGTGCCAGTAGTATAGGGGAGGCTGCAGATACGCAGTATTTT
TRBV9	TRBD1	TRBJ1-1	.	CASSAQGVNTEAFF	TGTGCCAGCAGCGCCCAGGGGGTAAACACTGAAGCTTTCTTT
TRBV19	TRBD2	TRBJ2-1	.	CASSIEAGASYNEQFF	TGTGCCAGTAGTATAGAAGCGGGAGCGTCCTACAATGAGCAGTTCTTC
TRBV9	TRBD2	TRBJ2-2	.	CASSPVRLAGAGELFF	TGTGCCAGCAGCCCCGTTCGACTAGCGGGAGCCGGGGAGCTGTTTTTT
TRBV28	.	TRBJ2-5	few	CASRLAQEVETQYF	TGTGCCAGCAGGCTCGCCCAAGAGGTAGAGACCCAGTACTTC
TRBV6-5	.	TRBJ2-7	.	CASTPGGIGEQYF	TGTGCCAGCACCCCAGGGGGGATAGGCGAGCAGTACTTC
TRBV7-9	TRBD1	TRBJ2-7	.	CASSPPDRGWYEQYF	TGTGCCAGCAGCCCCCCTGACAGGGGTTGGTACGAGCAGTACTTC
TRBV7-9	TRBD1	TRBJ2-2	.	CASSIDRGGELFF	TGTGCCAGCAGCATCGACAGGGGGGGGGAGCTGTTTTTT
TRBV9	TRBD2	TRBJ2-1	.	CASSVREASYNEQFF	TGTGCCAGCAGCGTACGGGAGGCGTCGTACAATGAGCAGTTCTTC
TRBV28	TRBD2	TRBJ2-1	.	CASSQLAETYNEQFF	TGTGCCAGCAGCCAACTAGCGGAGACCTACAATGAGCAGTTCTTC
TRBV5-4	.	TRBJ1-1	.	CASSLELSGTEAFF	TGTGCCAGCAGCTTGGAATTATCGGGGACTGAAGCTTTCTTT
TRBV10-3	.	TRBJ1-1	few	CAISESGSGAEAFF	TGTGCCATCAGTGAGTCAGGGTCGGGGGCTGAAGCTTTCTTT
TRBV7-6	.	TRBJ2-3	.	CASSLAGDGSTDTQYF	TGTGCCAGCAGCTTAGCGGGAGACGGTTCCACAGATACGCAGTATTTT